Listed below are T cell receptor beta chains from one sample, sequenced in a study of metastatic and nonmetastatic thyroid tumors. TCRdb re-analyzed the PCR reads using MiXCR. This table holds roughly 5,200 clones, approximately 30% found once. Sequenced material: adjacent normal tissue. The receptors were sampled from a female donor with papillary thyroid cancer or a benign thyroid nodule (not recorded which). Some clones in this sample may be carry-over from other donors' samples. Both conserved end residues are part of each CDR3. A D gene is named only where the DNA matches it firmly.

V: TRBV20-1
D: TRBD2
J: TRBJ2-3
CDR3: CSARDQRRLAGVGTDTQYF

V: TRBV4-1
D: .
J: TRBJ2-2
CDR3: CASSQHRDAGELSF

V: TRBV20-1
D: .
J: TRBJ2-7
CDR3: CSAPRQGLEGEQYF

V: TRBV4-1
D: .
J: TRBJ2-7
CDR3: CASSQDNGQEQYF

V: TRBV7-2
D: .
J: TRBJ1-6
CDR3: CASSLVANSNSPLHF

V: TRBV28
D: .
J: TRBJ1-3
CDR3: CASSLDQGGGNTIYF

V: TRBV5-4
D: .
J: TRBJ2-5
CDR3: CASSYNLETQYF

V: TRBV5-1
D: .
J: TRBJ2-3
CDR3: CASSSQGTPYSTDTQYF

V: TRBV6-5
D: .
J: TRBJ2-7
CDR3: CASSYSARTVYEQYF

V: TRBV12-3/TRBV12-4
D: TRBD2
J: TRBJ2-1
CDR3: CARSKRGGVNEQFF

V: TRBV19
D: .
J: TRBJ1-1
CDR3: CASNGNRIQGLGVAFF

V: TRBV2
D: TRBD2
J: TRBJ2-1
CDR3: CASRVAGGPNEQFF

V: TRBV14
D: .
J: TRBJ2-5
CDR3: CASSLGTGGKQETQYF

V: TRBV28
D: TRBD2
J: TRBJ2-3
CDR3: CASSSSGTSGGRTDTQYF

V: TRBV6-1
D: .
J: TRBJ2-3
CDR3: CASSEPPTGPSTDTQYF

V: TRBV19
D: .
J: TRBJ2-7
CDR3: CASSISGAVDEQYF

V: TRBV6-1
D: TRBD1
J: TRBJ2-3
CDR3: CASLGDRGDTQYF

V: TRBV6-1
D: .
J: TRBJ1-4
CDR3: CASSPLTANEKLFF

V: TRBV2
D: .
J: TRBJ2-1
CDR3: CATKVTEGDEQFF

V: TRBV4-1
D: .
J: TRBJ1-2
CDR3: CASSHTGQGGYTF

V: TRBV11-2
D: .
J: TRBJ2-7
CDR3: CASSHEPGPSYEQYF

V: TRBV5-1
D: TRBD2
J: TRBJ2-2
CDR3: CASSQGHSGNPGELFF

V: TRBV7-8
D: TRBD1
J: TRBJ2-2
CDR3: CASSRRQVDRGTGELFF

V: TRBV7-2
D: .
J: TRBJ1-6
CDR3: CASILVANSNSPLHF

V: TRBV5-1
D: .
J: TRBJ2-7
CDR3: CASRDGGSYEQYF

V: TRBV20-1
D: .
J: TRBJ1-1
CDR3: CSATPLQEAFF

V: TRBV9
D: .
J: TRBJ2-7
CDR3: CASSPMGDSYEQYF

V: TRBV24-1
D: .
J: TRBJ2-6
CDR3: CATRPHVGLTF

V: TRBV4-1
D: .
J: TRBJ1-2
CDR3: CASSQGLRAGGYTF